This T cell receptor beta chain comes out of a study of blood T cell repertoires in COVID-19. Turning to the study itself: COVID-19 samples, acute and convalescent, were from the United States, Italy and Spain. T cells, B-cell-depleted T cells, or PBMCs supplied cDNA or gDNA.

It was during active infection that Seattle patients were enrolled and then longitudinally followed. In the authors' workflow: It was from reference gene primer amplification that nucleated cell counts were estimated. Only in-frame clones appear in the TCRdb table, and some are missing; sequencing was by immunoSEQ multiplex PCR. The D gene and trimming were derived from the DNA, and the V and J assignments and clone size from that table. The data show some 300,000 clones, about 88% seen once. Per the germline V gene, CDR1 is KGHSH and CDR2 is LQKENI. The V and J ends lost 5 bases and 9 bases, in that order; junction bases with no gene match: 5. The CDR3 extends over 13 amino acids. This clone was observed many times.

Sequencing was done on a sample of peripheral blood. This clonotype was sampled from a woman aged 70-85 years with COVID-19, enrolled during active disease. The chain couples TRBV18 to TRBJ2-7; TRBD1 matches 12 bases. The CDR3 is CASSGTGGAGQYF. DNA for the CDR3: TGTGCCAGCTCAGGGACAGGGGGCGCAGGGCAGTACTTC.